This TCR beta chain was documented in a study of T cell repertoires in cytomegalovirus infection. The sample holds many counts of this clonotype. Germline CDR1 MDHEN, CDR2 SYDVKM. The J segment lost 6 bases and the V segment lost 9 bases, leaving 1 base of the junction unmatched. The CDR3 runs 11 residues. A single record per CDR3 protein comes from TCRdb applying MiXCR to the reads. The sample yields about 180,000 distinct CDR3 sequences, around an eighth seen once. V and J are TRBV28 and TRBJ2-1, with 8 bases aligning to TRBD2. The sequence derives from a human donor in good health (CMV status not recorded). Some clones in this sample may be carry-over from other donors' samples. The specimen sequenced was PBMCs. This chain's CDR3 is CARAGGNEQFF. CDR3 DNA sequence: TGTGCCAGGGCGGGGGGCAATGAGCAGTTCTTC.